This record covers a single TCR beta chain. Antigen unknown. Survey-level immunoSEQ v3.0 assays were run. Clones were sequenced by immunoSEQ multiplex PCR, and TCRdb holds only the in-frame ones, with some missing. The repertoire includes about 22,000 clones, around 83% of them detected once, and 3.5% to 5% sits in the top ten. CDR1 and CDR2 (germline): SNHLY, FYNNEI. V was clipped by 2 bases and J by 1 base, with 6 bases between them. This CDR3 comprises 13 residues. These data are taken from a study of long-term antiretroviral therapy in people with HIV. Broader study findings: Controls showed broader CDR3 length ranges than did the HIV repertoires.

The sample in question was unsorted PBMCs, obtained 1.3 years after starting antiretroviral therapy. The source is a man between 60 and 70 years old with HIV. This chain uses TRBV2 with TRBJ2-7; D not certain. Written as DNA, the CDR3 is TGTGCCAGCAGTGAACAAGTTTCCTACGAGCAGTACTTC. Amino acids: CASSEQVSYEQYF.